This entry lists 20 T cell receptor beta chains sequenced from one sample in a study of blood T cells in healthy people across ages. A sample-barcoded 5' primer and a J-beta primer mix were used in a second PCR of roughly 6 to 11 cycles. TCRdb reprocessed the 5' RACE reads via MiXCR and lists one record per CDR3 protein. The sample carries roughly 2 million distinct CDR3 sequences, 49% recorded once. Sequencing was carried out using blood. The source of these receptors is a woman in her thirties or forties in good health.

This clonotype was picked up a small number of times. The rearrangement joins TRBV5-1 to TRBJ2-1; D possibly corresponds to TRBD2 (5 bases). Trimming left V 2 bases short and J 2 bases short, with 14 bases between. CDR1 SGHRS and CDR2 YFSETQ come from the germline V gene. The length of the CDR3 is 16 residues. CDR3 bases: TGCGCCAGCAGCTTAGGCCTTCCCGGGGCCTACAATGAGCAGTTCTTC. Amino acid sequence: CASSLGLPGAYNEQFF.

This rearrangement joins TRBV7-2 to TRBJ2-5, with D perhaps TRBD1 (6 bases). This CDR3 region has 18 residues. Trimming removed 1 base at V and 5 bases at J, with 23 bases between. The V gene's germline CDR1 is SGHTA and CDR2 FQGNSA. This chain's CDR3 is CASSLGLGAGPFSETQYF. The CDR3 bases are TGTGCCAGCAGCTTAGGTCTGGGGGCCGGCCCTTTTAGTGAGACCCAGTACTTC.

The J gene is TRBJ2-4, the V gene TRBV7-2; 11 bases are a match to TRBD2. The CDR3 has 17 amino acids. Germline V gene data show CDR1 as SGHTA and CDR2 as FQGNSA. Losses at the gene ends were 1 base for V and 6 bases for J; bases not matched to a gene: 8. CDR3 nucleotides: TGTGCCAGCAGCTTAGGACTAGCGGGGTCATTTCTAAACATTCAGTACTTC. This codes for CASSLGLAGSFLNIQYF.

J is TRBJ2-7 and V is TRBV20-1, with no clear D. The J call may not be correct, given that the DNA end is closer to TRBJ2-5. Germline V gene lookup returns CDR1 DFQATT and CDR2 SNEGSKA (reference sequence). The CDR3 is 12 residues long. The CDR3 loop is CSARGSSQTQYF. CDR3 DNA sequence: TGCAGTGCTAGGGGAAGCTCCCAGACCCAGTACTTC.

This clonotype came up a few times. The chain has TRBV2 and TRBJ2-7; D call uncertain. The length of the CDR3 is 12 residues. Germline assignment: CDR1 SNHLY and CDR2 FYNNEI. V lost 6 bases and J lost 6, with 12 bases in between. The chain's CDR3 is CASSPGRVEQYF. DNA for the CDR3: TGTGCCAGCAGCCCCGGTAGGGTCGAGCAGTACTTC.

The chain has TRBV20-1 and TRBJ2-7; 11 positions match TRBD2. This CDR3 is 14 amino acids long. V shed 0 bases, J shed 7 bases, and the junction held 5 bases outside the gene matches. In germline, CDR1 is DFQATT, CDR2 SNEGSKA (reference sequence). The CDR3 DNA reads TGCAGTGCTAGAGAACTAGCGGGGGCCAATGAGCAGTACTTC. This encodes CSARELAGANEQYF.

The chain has TRBV7-2 and TRBJ2-7, with TRBD2 matching 10 bases. Matching the DNA end better, TRBJ2-5 makes the J call doubtful. CDR1 SGHTA and CDR2 FQGNSA come from the germline V gene. The CDR3 spans 15 residues. CDR3 sequence: CASSLVSGGWETQYF. CDR3 bases: TGTGCCAGCAGCTTAGTTAGCGGGGGGTGGGAGACCCAGTACTTC.

The J gene is TRBJ2-1, the V gene TRBV5-1, with D perhaps TRBD2 (5 bases). Trimming cost V 4 bases and J 8 bases, with 19 bases left between them. The CDR3 loop spans 15 amino acids. Germline V CDR1 and CDR2: SGHRS, YFSETQ. CDR3 protein: CASSPGPSKEDEQFF. In nucleotides, the CDR3 is TGCGCCAGCAGCCCAGGACCATCAAAGGAGGATGAGCAGTTCTTC.

This rearrangement joins TRBV7-9 to TRBJ2-3; 12 bases align to TRBD2. The CDR3 is 18 residues long. Losses at the gene ends were 4 bases for V and 0 bases for J; bases not matched to a gene: 8. The germline CDR1 and CDR2 sequences are SEHNR and FQNEAQ (reference sequence). The CDR3 sequence is CASSSLLAGGLSTDTQYF. CDR3 coding DNA: TGTGCCAGCAGCTCGCTACTAGCGGGGGGCCTAAGCACAGATACGCAGTATTTT.

This chain uses TRBV6-2 or TRBV6-3 with TRBJ2-7; the D is unclear. Looked up from germline, CDR1 is MNHEY and CDR2 is SVGEGT. The CDR3 totals 14 residues. The V gene lost 0 bases and the J gene lost 1 base, with 7 bases spanning the gap. The CDR3 spells CASSYSLGSYEQYF. CDR3 sequence (DNA): TGTGCCAGCAGTTACTCGCTAGGTTCCTACGAGCAGTACTTC.

The chain recombines TRBV4-3 with TRBJ2-1; the D gene is possibly TRBD2 (5 bases). There are 16 residues in the CDR3. CDR1 and CDR2 (germline): LGHNA, YSLEER. V was shortened by 0 bases and J by 5 bases, with 14 bases between the two germline ends. The CDR3 DNA sequence: TGCGCCAGCAGCCAAGATTCACTAGTTCCGAACAATGAGCAGTTCTTC. It is translated as CASSQDSLVPNNEQFF.

The rearrangement uses TRBV12-3 or TRBV12-4 and TRBJ2-3; D is perhaps TRBD2 (7 bases). The germline V and J ends were trimmed by 6 bases and 6 bases, with 16 bases remaining between them. CDR3 size: 14 residues. The CDR3 DNA reads as TGTGCCAGCAGATCAGAGGGGAGGGGGGATACGCAGTATTTT. It specifies CASRSEGRGDTQYF.

This sequence joins TRBV27 and TRBJ1-2; 7 bases map to TRBD1. This CDR3 comprises 13 residues. CDR1 and CDR2 from the germline V gene are MNHEY and SMNVEV (reference sequence). Losses at the gene ends were 5 bases for V and 7 bases for J; bases not matched to a gene: 7. CDR3 loop: CASSREQGCGYTF. For the CDR3, the DNA is TGTGCCAGCAGTCGAGAACAGGGGTGTGGCTACACCTTC.

This clonotype was detected only a few times. The J gene is TRBJ2-1, the V gene TRBV6-2 or TRBV6-3, with D perhaps matching TRBD2 (6 bases). From germline, CDR1 is MNHEY and CDR2 SVGEGT. V dropped 2 bases and J dropped 0 bases, with 11 bases sitting between them. The CDR3 runs to 16 residues. The CDR3 coding sequence is TGTGCCAGCAGTTACGGGGACTTGAGCTCCTACAATGAGCAGTTCTTC. Protein: CASSYGDLSSYNEQFF.

This clonotype was counted a few times. DNA for the CDR3: TGTGCCACTCTACTGAGCGACGCTACGCAGTATTTT. It specifies CATLLSDATQYF. The rearrangement links TRBV15 to TRBJ2-3; D ambiguous. Germline-derived CDR1 and CDR2 are LNHNV and YYDKDF (reference sequence). Trimming took 9 bases from V and 8 from J, leaving 15 bases between them. The CDR3 totals 12 residues.

This clonotype was counted a few times. The chain joins TRBV20-1 to TRBJ2-4; 9 bases line up with TRBD2. V gave up 1 base and J gave up 2 bases; unmatched junction bases: 9. From germline, CDR1 is DFQATT and CDR2 SNEGSKA (reference sequence). There are 17 residues in the CDR3. The CDR3 loop reads CSARGRGGARTKNIQYF. The CDR3 nucleotides read TGCAGTGCTAGAGGGCGCGGGGGGGCCAGGACCAAAAACATTCAGTACTTC.

This clonotype was observed a handful of times. The chain has TRBV13 and TRBJ1-2, with a weak D call TRBD1 (6 bases). Per the germline V gene, CDR1 is PRHDT and CDR2 is FYEKMQ (reference sequence). Between the trimmed V and J ends, which lost 3 bases and 7 bases, there was a span of 9 bases. The CDR3 consists of 12 residues. The CDR3 DNA sequence: TGTGCCAGCAGCTTCGGGACATTTGGCTACACCTTC. Its protein product is CASSFGTFGYTF.

The V call is TRBV7-2, the J call TRBJ1-5; no reliable D call. This CDR3 region has 13 residues. Trimming cost V 5 bases and J 7 bases, with 12 bases left between them. CDR1 is SGHTA, CDR2 FQGNSA, per germline. The CDR3 protein is CASSPRFRQPQHF. CDR3 DNA sequence: TGTGCCAGCAGCCCCCGATTCAGACAGCCCCAGCATTTT.

This clonotype was seen a single time. The chain joins TRBV2 to TRBJ2-1, with a tentative D call TRBD2 (5 bases). CDR1 and CDR2 from the germline V gene are SNHLY and FYNNEI. The CDR3 extends over 11 amino acids. The V end was cut by 7 bases, the J end by 9 bases, with 10 bases between. CDR3 sequence: CASTRTAEQFF. CDR3 sequence (DNA): TGTGCCAGCACCCGGACTGCTGAGCAGTTCTTC.

The CDR3 coding sequence is TGCAGTGCTAGAGATCAGGGCAGCGTCGCAGTGGTTCAGCCCCAGCATTTT. Translation gives CSARDQGSVAVVQPQHF. This rearrangement joins TRBV20-1 to TRBJ1-5; TRBD1 is a possible D gene (5 bases). The germline V gene encodes CDR1 DFQATT and CDR2 SNEGSKA (reference sequence). This CDR3 is 17 amino acids long. The V end was cut by 0 bases, the J end by 6 bases, with 21 bases between.